Listed below are T cell receptor beta chains from one sample, sequenced in a study of T cells in Graves' hyperthyroidism and ophthalmopathy. One entry per CDR3 protein, called by TCRdb with MiXCR from the multiplex PCR reads. The repertoire holds about 570,000 distinct CDR3 sequences, with 35% to 55% as singletons. The sample comprised peripheral blood or thyroid tissue (not recorded which). These receptors all stem from an adult woman with Graves' disease, either hyperthyroidism or ophthalmopathy (not recorded which). The CDR3 runs from the conserved cysteine through the conserved F or W. The D gene is left open where the match is weak.

d_call: -
j_call: TRBJ1-1
cdr3_length: 11
v_call: TRBV29-1
cdr3_aa: CSTGQGVGAFF

d_call: -
j_call: TRBJ2-5
cdr3_length: 13
v_call: TRBV28
cdr3_aa: CASKRRAQETQYF

d_call: -
j_call: TRBJ1-2
cdr3_length: 13
v_call: TRBV12-3/TRBV12-4
cdr3_aa: CASMLGLVDGYTF

d_call: -
j_call: TRBJ2-7
cdr3_length: 15
v_call: TRBV12-3/TRBV12-4
cdr3_aa: CASSHLHRRSYEQYF

d_call: TRBD1
j_call: TRBJ2-7
cdr3_length: 16
v_call: TRBV28
cdr3_aa: CASNSMWRQGVFEQYF

d_call: -
j_call: TRBJ2-7
cdr3_length: 17
v_call: TRBV11-2
cdr3_aa: CASSSGGQLVIGYEQYF

d_call: TRBD2
j_call: TRBJ2-2
cdr3_length: 15
v_call: TRBV6-2/TRBV6-3
cdr3_aa: CASSYLREGSGELFF

d_call: TRBD1
j_call: TRBJ1-6
cdr3_length: 16
v_call: TRBV7-2
cdr3_aa: CASSLDLQGSRSPLHF

d_call: TRBD1
j_call: TRBJ1-1
cdr3_length: 19
v_call: TRBV7-9
cdr3_aa: CASSLVAISGTGGRTEAFF

d_call: -
j_call: TRBJ2-7
cdr3_length: 12
v_call: TRBV20-1
cdr3_aa: CSASTGQYEQYF

d_call: TRBD1
j_call: TRBJ2-5
cdr3_length: 15
v_call: TRBV12-3/TRBV12-4
cdr3_aa: CASSFGQGGLETQYF

d_call: -
j_call: TRBJ2-7
cdr3_length: 14
v_call: TRBV29-1
cdr3_aa: CSATSAVTAGELYF

d_call: TRBD1
j_call: TRBJ2-2
cdr3_length: 18
v_call: TRBV5-4
cdr3_aa: CASSPSTGGAGKPGELFF

d_call: -
j_call: TRBJ2-7
cdr3_length: 15
v_call: TRBV7-8
cdr3_aa: CASSLAQGIAHEQYF

d_call: -
j_call: TRBJ1-6
cdr3_length: 15
v_call: TRBV9
cdr3_aa: CASSGGGIRNSPLHF

d_call: -
j_call: TRBJ2-5
cdr3_length: 13
v_call: TRBV2
cdr3_aa: CASSEGGGWAQYF

d_call: -
j_call: TRBJ2-1
cdr3_length: 15
v_call: TRBV25-1
cdr3_aa: CASRGRSFSYNEQFF